This paragraph covers one T cell receptor beta chain sequence. As yet, its antigen is unknown. Each CDR3 protein gets one entry after TCRdb re-called the RACE reads with MiXCR. The sample yields some 180,000 distinct CDR3 sequences, about 25% seen once. The record originates from a study of human T cells and chemical hapten exposure. Time point meaning: patch test 3, about 24 weeks after DPC sensitization. Specified treatment: therapeutic diphenylcyclopropenone sensitization with weekly scalp DPC. The CDR3 is made up of 14 amino acids. After removal of 8 bases from V and 5 bases from J, the junction contained 6 bases not matched to a gene. CDR1 is MDHEN and CDR2 is SYDVKM in the germline V gene. Study findings and constraints: DPC sensitization left the count of TCRs above 1 in 1000 unchanged. PT1 expanded TCR numbers tracked positively with patch test score.

This TCR was recovered from a woman aged 40 to 55 with alopecia areata. Some clones in this sample may be carry-over from other donors' samples. The sample was whole blood, taken in connection with sensitization to the hapten diphenylcyclopropenone (DPC). The chain employs TRBV28 and TRBJ2-1; 10 bases line up with TRBD2. CDR3 protein: CASELAGPNNEQFF. The CDR3 nucleotides are TGTGCCAGCGAACTAGCGGGACCCAACAATGAGCAGTTCTTC.